The next 20 T cell receptor beta chains were all read from a single sample in a study of post-analysis software for immune sequencing data (dated by TCRdb to the mid-2010s). Points the paper makes about the study in general: Patients showed significantly higher frequencies than controls for about 5 TRBV segments, among them TRBV5-6, TRBV5-1 and TRBV20-1.

Libraries were built with PCR. The listed sequencing device is Illumina HiSeq 2500. Unique molecular identifiers were incorporated into TCR beta cDNA libraries to reduce PCR and sequencing biases. In-frame beta chains were kept once TCRdb had trimmed the public reads at Q25 with fastp and called clones with MiXCR. Rows merge per CDR3 protein into single entries with the most common DNA and genes. The sample profile shows a few hundred thousand distinct CDR3 sequences; roughly 34% of them were found once. Jointly, the top ten make up 6% of the sample. Which antigens these TCRs recognize remains unknown. The sample taken for sequencing was blood. The receptor set was obtained from a girl aged 2-17 years with multiple sclerosis.

This sequence joins TRBV5-5 and TRBJ1-2; D not certain. Germline V gives CDR1 SGHKS, CDR2 YYEKEE (reference sequence). V gave up 0 bases and J gave up 9 bases, with 6 bases separating them. The CDR3 covers 11 residues. The chain's CDR3 is CASSLEVRYTF. The CDR3 bases are TGTGCCAGCAGCTTGGAAGTACGCTACACCTTC.

V is TRBV5-1 and J is TRBJ1-1; D is unclear. Trimming removed 0 bases at V and 4 bases at J, with 13 bases between. CDR3 length: 15 residues. Germline CDR1 SGHRS, CDR2 YFSETQ. The CDR3 nucleotides are TGCGCCAGCAGCTTGGGCGCTGTTAGGGCCACTGAAGCTTTCTTT. Encoded protein: CASSLGAVRATEAFF.

The V gene is TRBV7-3, the J gene TRBJ1-4, with 7 bases lining up with TRBD1. CDR3 length: 15 amino acids. CDR1 is SGHTA, CDR2 FQGTGA, per germline. The V gene end was trimmed by 1 base and the J gene end by 5 bases; junction bases not matched to a gene: 4. CDR3 in DNA: TGTGCCAGCAGCTTAAGGGACAGAGTAAATGAAAAACTGTTTTTT. Translating gives CASSLRDRVNEKLFF.

In this sample, this clonotype turned up many times. This chain uses TRBV27 with TRBJ2-4, with D tentatively TRBD2 (6 bases). Germline V lookup: CDR1 MNHEY, CDR2 SMNVEV (reference sequence). Trimming took 7 bases from V and 7 from J, leaving 17 bases between them. The CDR3 sequence is 14 residues long. The CDR3 bases are TGTGCCAGCACCGGCGCGGGGTCTGGGAACATTCAGTACTTC. Its translation: CASTGAGSGNIQYF.

This clonotype turned up a few times. The chain carries TRBV7-9 and TRBJ2-7; D might be TRBD1 (6 bases). CDR3 length: 15 amino acids. Germline assignment: CDR1 SEHNR and CDR2 FQNEAQ (reference sequence). V gave up 4 bases and J gave up 6 bases, with 19 bases separating them. The CDR3 is CASSSDYRVIGEQYF. The CDR3, as DNA: TGTGCCAGCAGCTCGGATTACAGGGTAATAGGCGAGCAGTACTTC.

A few counts support this clonotype. CDR3 sequence reads: CASSLVSGGRAYHNIQYF. Written as DNA, the CDR3 is TGTGCCAGCAGCTTAGTTTCTGGAGGGAGGGCCTACCATAACATTCAGTACTTC. The genes are TRBV7-9 and TRBJ2-4, with 7 bases that match TRBD2. Germline CDR1 reads SEHNR; CDR2 reads FQNEAQ (reference sequence). The V segment lost 1 base and the J segment 7 bases; nucleotides outside the gene matches: 16. The CDR3 is 18 residues long.

This clonotype was found a few times. The CDR3 coding sequence is TGCGCCAGCAGCTCGGACAGCAATGAGCAGTTCTTC. Translated, it gives CASSSDSNEQFF. The J gene is TRBJ2-1, the V gene TRBV5-1; weak D call: TRBD1 (6 bases). Trimming removed 3 bases at V and 6 bases at J, with 7 bases between. The germline V gene encodes CDR1 SGHRS and CDR2 YFSETQ. There are 12 residues in the CDR3.

This chain connects TRBV29-1 to TRBJ1-1; no firm D call. The length of the CDR3 is 12 residues. The V end was cut by 6 bases, the J end by 0 bases, with 8 bases between. Germline-derived CDR1 and CDR2 are SQVTM and ANQGSEA. CDR3 bases: TGCAGCGTGACCCACCTGAACACTGAAGCTTTCTTT. Translated, it gives CSVTHLNTEAFF.

The CDR3 DNA reads TGCAGTGCCCTCAAGTCATCGGGGGAAAAACTGTTTTTT. Protein sequence: CSALKSSGEKLFF. The chain links TRBV20-1 to TRBJ1-4; D is undetermined. Germline lookup yields CDR1 DFQATT and CDR2 SNEGSKA (reference sequence). Deletions cut 6 bases from V and 8 bases from J, with 16 bases between. The CDR3 contains 13 residues.

There are a few counts of this clonotype. The chain employs TRBV7-8 and TRBJ1-4; D is uncertain. Germline CDR1 reads SGHVS; CDR2 reads FQNEAQ. The ends were cut back, 1 base at V and 5 bases at J, with 11 bases in the middle. CDR3 length: 15 amino acids. CDR3 nucleotide sequence: TGTGCCAGCAGCTTAGAGGGCTGGGTGAATGAAAAACTGTTTTTT. Its protein product is CASSLEGWVNEKLFF. Full variable domain (rest looked up from reference TRBV7-8 and TRBJ1-4): GAGVSQSPRYKVAKRGQDVALRCDPISGHVSLFWYQQALGQGPEFLTYFQNEAQLDKSGLPSDRFFAERPEGSVSTLKIQRTQQEDSAVYLCASSLEGWVNEKLFFGSGTQLSVL.

Ten or more counts support this clonotype. V gene TRBV15 combines with J gene TRBJ2-3, with 9 bases matching TRBD2. Losses at the gene ends were 2 bases for V and 2 bases for J; bases not matched to a gene: 8. CDR3 size: 17 residues. Germline CDR1 reads LNHNV; CDR2 reads YYDKDF (reference sequence). The CDR3: CATSRSWSGGTTDTQYF. In DNA, the CDR3 is TGTGCCACCAGCAGATCTTGGAGCGGGGGGACCACAGATACGCAGTATTTT.

The V call is TRBV5-1, the J call TRBJ1-2; possibly TRBD1 for D (5 bases). CDR1 SGHRS and CDR2 YFSETQ come from the germline V gene. The CDR3 covers 13 residues. V lost 4 bases and J 3 bases, leaving 10 bases between the germline ends. CDR3 sequence: CASSLDSDYGYTF. DNA of the CDR3: TGCGCCAGCAGCCTCGACAGTGACTATGGCTACACCTTC.

This clonotype appeared a few times. The V call is TRBV5-1, the J call TRBJ1-5; TRBD1 might be the D (6 bases). The CDR3 is 15 residues long. Germline CDR1 reads SGHRS; CDR2 reads YFSETQ. Trimming removed 2 bases at V and 1 base at J, with 10 bases between. The CDR3 coding sequence is TGCGCCAGCAGCTTACAGGGTGACAGCAATCAGCCCCAGCATTTT. This encodes CASSLQGDSNQPQHF.

This clonotype was seen more than once but under ten times. The chain is built from TRBV9 and TRBJ2-7, with TRBD1 matching over 10 bases. This CDR3 has 15 amino acids. CDR1 and CDR2 from the germline V gene are SGDLS and YYNGEE. J gave up 2 bases and V 0 bases, and 2 bases lay outside the gene matches. The CDR3 coding sequence is TGTGCCAGCAGCGTAGATGGACAGGGGGCCTACGAGCAGTACTTC. As protein: CASSVDGQGAYEQYF. Full variable domain (rest looked up from reference TRBV9 and TRBJ2-7): DSGVTQTPKHLITATGQRVTLRCSPRSGDLSVYWYQQSLDQGLQFLIQYYNGEERAKGNILERFSAQQFPDLHSELNLSSLELGDSALYFCASSVDGQGAYEQYFGPGTRLTVT.

On this clonotype: A read error may account for a junction end that differs from germline. CDR3 sequence: CGVTGLETQYF. The CDR3 DNA follows: TGCGGCGTAACAGGGTTGGAGACCCAGTACTTC. The V and J genes are TRBV29-1 and TRBJ2-4, with D possibly being TRBD1 (6 bases). The last part of the DNA fits TRBJ2-5 better; the J call may be wrong. Germline V lookup: CDR1 SQVTM, CDR2 ANQGSEA. The CDR3 is made up of 11 amino acids.

The chain links TRBV4-1 to TRBJ2-1, with 11 bases fitting TRBD1. The CDR3 extends over 17 amino acids. In germline, CDR1 is MGHRA, CDR2 YSYEKL. Losses at the gene ends were 1 base for V and 8 bases for J; bases not matched to a gene: 10. The CDR3 coding sequence is TGCGCCAGCAGCCAAGCGGTCGGGACAGGGGGTCGGGATGAGCAGTTCTTC. The encoded protein is CASSQAVGTGGRDEQFF.

This clonotype came up many times. The rearrangement uses TRBV4-1 and TRBJ2-7, with D possibly TRBD2 on 5 matching bases. The CDR3 is made up of 13 amino acids. Germline V lookup: CDR1 MGHRA, CDR2 YSYEKL. V lost 1 base and J 4 bases, leaving 8 bases between the germline ends. The CDR3 is CASSQGAGYEQYF. The CDR3, as DNA: TGCGCCAGCAGCCAAGGTGCGGGTTACGAGCAGTACTTC.

This clonotype was detected only a few times. The chain couples TRBV29-1 to TRBJ2-3, with 7 bases identical to TRBD1. This CDR3 has 16 residues. Germline trimming cut 4 bases from V and 0 bases from J; bases unmatched to any gene: 10. Germline V gene lookup returns CDR1 SQVTM and CDR2 ANQGSEA. As DNA, the CDR3 is TGCAGCGTTGTTCCTGGGACAGCAGCTAGCACAGATACGCAGTATTTT. Protein: CSVVPGTAASTDTQYF.

This chain uses TRBV28 with TRBJ2-7, with D perhaps matching TRBD1 (6 bases). The V and J ends lost 4 bases and 5 bases respectively, with 12 bases between them. Per germline, CDR1 MDHEN and CDR2 SYDVKM. The CDR3 length is 13 residues. CDR3 loop: CASSSWGQNEQYF. In DNA form, the CDR3 reads TGTGCCAGCAGTTCGTGGGGACAAAACGAGCAGTACTTC.

The V call is TRBV6-6, the J call TRBJ2-1, with D possibly called TRBD1 or TRBD2 (5 bases each). Germline assignment: CDR1 MNHNY and CDR2 SVGAGI (reference sequence). CDR3 length equals 13 residues. Trimming stripped 2 bases from V and 5 bases from J, with 7 bases between. This CDR3 is CASSYEGNNEQFF. DNA for the CDR3: TGTGCCAGCAGTTACGAGGGGAACAATGAGCAGTTCTTC.